The following is a T cell receptor beta chain sequence with its context. Its antigen is unknown. No base qualities exist here, and no much larger clone lies one base off it. The collaborating institutions used their own protocols to collect whole blood in K2EDTA tubes. Collaborator samples were shipped for TCRbeta analysis as frozen whole blood, isolated PBMCs, or DNA extracted from either sample type. The CDR3 runs 15 amino acids, cysteine and phenylalanine included. CDR3 DNA only is kept here, 45 bases in frame from base 1. Looking up the germline V gene (reference sequence) yields CDR1 LNHDA and CDR2 SQIVND. Trimming costs V 3 bases and J 5 bases, and their ends lie 16 bases apart. The sample belongs to a study of blood T cell repertoires in COVID-19 (TCRdb year 2020). With respect to the entire study: Samples covering the acute and convalescent phases of COVID-19 were provided by collaborators in the United States, Italy and Spain. The material from the prospective study consisted of cDNA or gDNA derived from T cells, B-cell-depleted T cells, or PBMCs. The dataset comprised deeply sampled blood TCRbeta repertoires from subjects exposed to, actively infected with, or recovered from COVID-19. The repertoires were released in a freely available public database meant as a resource for research on the immune response to SARS-CoV-2. The samples were drawn from two sources: the first 160 participants of the ongoing ImmuneRACE study, and 1,000 to 1,500 subjects contributed by 6 global collaborators. The sample metadata nearly always contained a de-identified subject ID, COVID-19 status, age in years and sex. Where available, HLA class I and class II types were obtained from metadata supplied by the sample provider rather than from assay-based typing.

TCRbeta CDR3 regions were amplified from genomic DNA by means of the immunoSEQ Assay, a bias-controlled multiplex PCR. In the original analysis: The number of nucleated cells in each sample was estimated by amplification of reference gene primers within the assay. To quantify the absolute abundance of each unique TCRbeta CDR3 rearrangement, sequence reads were collapsed and filtered. For each sample, productive Simpson clonality was calculated as the square root of Simpson's diversity index across productive rearrangements. Not all clones reach the TCRdb copy of this immuneACCESS table, which keeps in-frame sequences only. Checked studies attribute under half of the gap to unresolved V genes and leave the rest unexplained. V and J calls and clone size follow that table, whereas D and trimming were derived from the DNA. Here the sample has approximately 110,000 clones; about three quarters occur a single time. The ten largest make up about 5.9% of the sample.

What the work shows at the level of the full study, not this receptor alone: The amount of clinical and demographic metadata varied by source and participant and was provided uncurated.

Sequenced sample: peripheral blood. The TCR comes from a man at least 80 years old with acute or convalescent COVID-19. The chain is encoded by TRBV19 joined to TRBJ2-5; a weak D assignment points to TRBD2 (6 bases agree). The CDR3 here reads CASSMGSGRGETQYF. The nucleotide sequence is given as TGTGCCAGTAGTATGGGGAGCGGGCGGGGTGAGACCCAGTACTTC.